The clone carrying this TCR beta chain was seen ten or more times. The antigen is not known. The CDR3 spans 13 residues. V shed 7 bases, J shed 5 bases, and the junction held 2 bases outside the gene matches. The germline V gene has CDR1 MNHEY and CDR2 SVGAGI. These data are taken from a study of early T cells in non-severe SARS-CoV-2 infection. As for the study in general: Chains from this unsorted whole-blood bulk RNA could not be paired. Notes on the study in general: Lookups in VDJdb leaned toward anti-spike CD8 responses and missed private and CD4 specificities.

TCRdb reprocessed the 5' RACE reads via MiXCR and lists one record per CDR3 protein. The table lists some 80,000 distinct CDR3 sequences, over 4% of them singletons. The TCR sequence derives from an adult who was a healthcare worker with PCR-confirmed SARS-CoV-2 infection or an uninfected control (not recorded which). The V gene is TRBV6-5, the J gene TRBJ2-1; 10 nucleotides line up with TRBD2. The starting material was whole blood, obtained at baseline. CDR3 loop: CASMGLANNEQFF. The CDR3 DNA reads as TGTGCCAGCATGGGACTAGCGAACAATGAGCAGTTCTTC.